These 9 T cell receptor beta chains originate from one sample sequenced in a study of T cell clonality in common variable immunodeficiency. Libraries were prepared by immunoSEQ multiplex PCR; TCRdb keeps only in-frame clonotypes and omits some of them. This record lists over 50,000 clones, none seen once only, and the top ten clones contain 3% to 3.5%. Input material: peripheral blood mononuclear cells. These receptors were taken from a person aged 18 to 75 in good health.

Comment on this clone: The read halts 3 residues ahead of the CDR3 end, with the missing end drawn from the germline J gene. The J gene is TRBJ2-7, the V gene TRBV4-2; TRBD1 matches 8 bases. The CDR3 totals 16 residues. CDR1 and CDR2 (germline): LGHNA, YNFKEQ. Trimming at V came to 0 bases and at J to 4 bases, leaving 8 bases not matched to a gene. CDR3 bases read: TGTGCCAGCAGCCAAGATCGTTCAGGGGGCGGTTACGAG. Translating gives CASSQDRSGGGYE. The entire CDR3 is CASSQDRSGGGYEQYF.

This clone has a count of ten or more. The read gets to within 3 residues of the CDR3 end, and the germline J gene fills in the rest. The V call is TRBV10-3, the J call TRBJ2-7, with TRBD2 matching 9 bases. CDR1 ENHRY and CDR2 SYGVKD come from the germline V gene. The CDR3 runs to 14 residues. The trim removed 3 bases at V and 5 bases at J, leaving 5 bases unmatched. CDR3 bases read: TGTGCCATCAGTGAAATTAGCGGGAGTAACGAG. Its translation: CAISEISGSNE. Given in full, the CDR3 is CAISEISGSNEQYF.

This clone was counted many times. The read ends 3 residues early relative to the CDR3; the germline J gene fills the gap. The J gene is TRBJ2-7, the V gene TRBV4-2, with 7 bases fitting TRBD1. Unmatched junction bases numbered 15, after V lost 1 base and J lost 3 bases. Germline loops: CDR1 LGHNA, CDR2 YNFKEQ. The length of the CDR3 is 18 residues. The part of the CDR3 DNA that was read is TGTGCCAGCAGCCAAGGGGTGAACTTCCGGGACAGTCACTACGAG. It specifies CASSQGVNFRDSHYE. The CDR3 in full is CASSQGVNFRDSHYEQYF.

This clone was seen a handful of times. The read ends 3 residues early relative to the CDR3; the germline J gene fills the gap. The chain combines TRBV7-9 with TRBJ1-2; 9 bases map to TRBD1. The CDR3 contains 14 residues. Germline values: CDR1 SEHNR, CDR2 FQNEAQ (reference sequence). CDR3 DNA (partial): TGTGCCAGCAGCTTCCCACAGGGGGCCAATGAC. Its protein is CASSFPQGAND. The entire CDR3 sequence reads CASSFPQGANDYTF.

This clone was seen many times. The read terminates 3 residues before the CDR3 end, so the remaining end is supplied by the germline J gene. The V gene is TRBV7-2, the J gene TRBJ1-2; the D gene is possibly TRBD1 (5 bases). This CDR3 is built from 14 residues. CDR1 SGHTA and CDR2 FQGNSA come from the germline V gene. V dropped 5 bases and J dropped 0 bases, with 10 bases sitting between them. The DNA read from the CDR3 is TGTGCCAGCAGCCCAGGGCCGGCTAACTATGGC. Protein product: CASSPGPANYG. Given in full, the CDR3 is CASSPGPANYGYTF.

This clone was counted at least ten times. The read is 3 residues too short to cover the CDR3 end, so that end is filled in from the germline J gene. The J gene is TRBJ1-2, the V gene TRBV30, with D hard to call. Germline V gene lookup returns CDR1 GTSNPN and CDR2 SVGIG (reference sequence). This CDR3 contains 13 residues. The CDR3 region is CAWSPHSTGGYTF. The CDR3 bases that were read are TGTGCCTGGAGCCCCCACAGTACCGGCGGC. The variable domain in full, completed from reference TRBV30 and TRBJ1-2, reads SQTIHQWPATLVQPVGSPLSLECTVEGTSNPNLYWYRQAAGRGLQLLFYSVGIGQISSEVPQNLSASRPQDRQFILSSKKLLLSDSGFYLCAWSPHSTGGYTFGSGTRLTVV.

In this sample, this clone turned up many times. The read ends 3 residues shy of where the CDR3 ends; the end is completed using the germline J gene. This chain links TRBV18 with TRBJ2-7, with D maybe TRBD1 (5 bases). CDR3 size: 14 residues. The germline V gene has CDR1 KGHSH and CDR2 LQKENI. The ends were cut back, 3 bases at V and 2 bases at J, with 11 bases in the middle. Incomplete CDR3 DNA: TGTGCCAGCTCACCGTCAGGGCGAACCTACGAG. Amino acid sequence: CASSPSGRTYE. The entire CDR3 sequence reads CASSPSGRTYEQYF. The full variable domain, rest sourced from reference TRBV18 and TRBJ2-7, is NAGVMQNPRHLVRRRGQEARLRCSPMKGHSHVYWYRQLPEEGLKFMVYLQKENIIDESGMPKERFSAEFPKEGPSILRIQQVVRGDSAAYFCASSPSGRTYEQYFGPGTRLTVT.

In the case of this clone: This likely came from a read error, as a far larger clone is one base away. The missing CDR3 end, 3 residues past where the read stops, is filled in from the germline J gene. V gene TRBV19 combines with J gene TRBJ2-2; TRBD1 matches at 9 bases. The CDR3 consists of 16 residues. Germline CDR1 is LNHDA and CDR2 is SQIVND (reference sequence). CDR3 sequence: CAISSGTGLYTGELFF. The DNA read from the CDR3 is TGTGCCATTAGTTCCGGGACAGGGCTCTACACCGGGGAG.

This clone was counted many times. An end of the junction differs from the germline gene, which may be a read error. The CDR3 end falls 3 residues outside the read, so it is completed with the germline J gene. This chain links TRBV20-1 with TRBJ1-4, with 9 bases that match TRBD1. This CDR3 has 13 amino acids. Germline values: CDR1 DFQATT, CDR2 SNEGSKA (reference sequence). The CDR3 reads CSARDRDNVKLFF. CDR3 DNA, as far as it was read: TGCAGTGCGAGGGACAGGGATAATGTAAAA.